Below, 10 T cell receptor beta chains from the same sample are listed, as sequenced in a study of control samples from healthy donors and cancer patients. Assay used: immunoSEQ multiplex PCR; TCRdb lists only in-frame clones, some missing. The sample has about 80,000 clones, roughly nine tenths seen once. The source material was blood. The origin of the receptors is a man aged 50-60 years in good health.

CDR3 loop: CASREGGGQETQYF. In DNA, the CDR3 is TGTGCCAGCCGGGAAGGGGGCGGGCAAGAGACCCAGTACTTC. This chain uses TRBV5-6 with TRBJ2-5; TRBD1 matches 7 bases. The germline V gene has CDR1 SGHDT and CDR2 YYEEEE. The length of the CDR3 is 14 residues. Trimming at V came to 7 bases and at J to 2 bases, leaving 8 bases not matched to a gene.

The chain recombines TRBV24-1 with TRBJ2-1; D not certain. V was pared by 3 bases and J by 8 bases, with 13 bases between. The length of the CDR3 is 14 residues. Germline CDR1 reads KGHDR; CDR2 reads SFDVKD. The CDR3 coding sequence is TGTGCCACCAGTGATGATCGGGCCGGAGATGAGCAGTTCTTC. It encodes CATSDDRAGDEQFF.

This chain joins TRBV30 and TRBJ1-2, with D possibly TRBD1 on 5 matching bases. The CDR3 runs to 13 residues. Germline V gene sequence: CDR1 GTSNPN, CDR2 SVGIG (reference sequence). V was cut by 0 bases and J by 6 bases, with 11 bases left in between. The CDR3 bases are TGTGCCTGGAGTGTGGCAGGGTATAATGGCTACACCTTC. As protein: CAWSVAGYNGYTF. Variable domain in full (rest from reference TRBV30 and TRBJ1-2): SQTIHQWPATLVQPVGSPLSLECTVEGTSNPNLYWYRQAAGRGLQLLFYSVGIGQISSEVPQNLSASRPQDRQFILSSKKLLLSDSGFYLCAWSVAGYNGYTFGSGTRLTVV.

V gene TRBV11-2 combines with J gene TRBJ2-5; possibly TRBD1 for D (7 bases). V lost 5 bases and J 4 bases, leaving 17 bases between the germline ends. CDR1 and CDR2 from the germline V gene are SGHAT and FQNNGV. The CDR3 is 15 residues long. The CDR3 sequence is CASSPGGRRGETQYF. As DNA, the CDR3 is TGTGCCAGCAGCCCAGGGGGGCGCAGAGGAGAGACCCAGTACTTC.

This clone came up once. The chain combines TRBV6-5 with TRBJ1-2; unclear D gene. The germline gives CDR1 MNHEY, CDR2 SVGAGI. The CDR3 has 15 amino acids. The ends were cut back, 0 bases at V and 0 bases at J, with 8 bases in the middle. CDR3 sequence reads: CASSYSEASNYGYTF. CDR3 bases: TGTGCCAGCAGTTACTCTGAGGCTTCTAACTATGGCTACACCTTC.

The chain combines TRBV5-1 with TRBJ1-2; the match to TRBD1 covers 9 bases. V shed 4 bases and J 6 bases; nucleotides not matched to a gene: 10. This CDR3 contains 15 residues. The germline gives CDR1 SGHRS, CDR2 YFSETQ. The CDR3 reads CASSPTHRGQDGYTF. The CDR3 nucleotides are TGCGCCAGCAGCCCAACCCACAGGGGGCAGGATGGCTACACCTTC.

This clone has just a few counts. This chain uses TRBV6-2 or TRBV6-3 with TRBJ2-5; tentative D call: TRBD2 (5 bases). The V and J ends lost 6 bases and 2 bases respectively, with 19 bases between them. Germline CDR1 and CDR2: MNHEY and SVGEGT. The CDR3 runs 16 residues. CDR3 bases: TGTGCCAGCAGCACGGGATTAAGGGTCGGTCAAGAGACCCAGTACTTC. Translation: CASSTGLRVGQETQYF.

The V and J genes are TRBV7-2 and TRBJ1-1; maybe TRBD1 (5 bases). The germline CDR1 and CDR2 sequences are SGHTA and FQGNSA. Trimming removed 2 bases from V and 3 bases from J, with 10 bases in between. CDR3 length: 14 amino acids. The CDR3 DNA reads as TGTGCCAGCAGCTTAAATCAGGGTGACACTGAAGCTTTCTTT. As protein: CASSLNQGDTEAFF.

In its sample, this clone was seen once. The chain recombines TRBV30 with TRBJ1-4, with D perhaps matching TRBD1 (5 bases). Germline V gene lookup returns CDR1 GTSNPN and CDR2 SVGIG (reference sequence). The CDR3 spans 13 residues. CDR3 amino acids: CAWERDGVEKLFF. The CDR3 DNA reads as TGTGCTTGGGAGAGGGACGGGGTTGAAAAACTGTTTTTT.

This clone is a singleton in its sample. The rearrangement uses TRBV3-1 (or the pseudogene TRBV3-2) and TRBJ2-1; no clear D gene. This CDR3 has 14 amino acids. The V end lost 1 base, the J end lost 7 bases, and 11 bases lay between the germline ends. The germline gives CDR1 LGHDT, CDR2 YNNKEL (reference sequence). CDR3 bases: TGTGCCAGCAGCCAAGGGAGAGGTAGTAATGAGCAGTTCTTC. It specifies CASSQGRGSNEQFF.